Below, 21 T cell receptor beta chains from the same sample are listed, as sequenced in a study of T cells in Graves' hyperthyroidism and ophthalmopathy. Researchers amplified the TCR beta CDR3 regions from RNA transcripts. The TCR CDR3 was amplified in a first-round RT-PCR using the HTBI primer set. From the multiplex PCR reads, TCRdb called clonotypes with MiXCR, one entry per CDR3 protein. The table has roughly 500,000 distinct CDR3 sequences, under 60% seen once. The sample comprised peripheral blood or thyroid tissue (not recorded which). These receptor sequences come from an adult woman with Graves' disease, either hyperthyroidism or ophthalmopathy (not recorded which).

There are many counts of this clonotype. The chain recombines TRBV5-6 with TRBJ1-2; D gene ambiguous. This CDR3 has 12 amino acids. Per the germline V gene, CDR1 is SGHDT and CDR2 is YYEEEE. V was clipped by 4 bases and J by 5 bases, with 9 bases between them. CDR3 sequence: CASSTGVYGYTF. CDR3 nucleotides: TGTGCCAGCAGCACGGGAGTTTATGGCTACACCTTC.

The chain has TRBV20-1 and TRBJ2-7, with 7 bases identical to TRBD1. Germline loops: CDR1 DFQATT, CDR2 SNEGSKA (reference sequence). V shed 6 bases, J shed 5 bases, and the junction held 7 bases outside the gene matches. The CDR3 sequence is 12 residues long. The CDR3 DNA follows: TGCAGTGCGAGGACAGGTAGTCACGAGCAGTACTTC. Translated: CSARTGSHEQYF.

This clonotype occurred many times. This rearrangement joins TRBV5-1 to TRBJ1-4; the D is unclear. Germline values: CDR1 SGHRS, CDR2 YFSETQ. This CDR3 is 14 amino acids long. V gave up 4 bases and J gave up 5 bases, with 12 bases separating them. The CDR3 region is CASSGTDLNEKLFF. CDR3 nucleotide sequence: TGCGCCAGCAGCGGAACTGATCTAAATGAAAAACTGTTTTTT.

About this clonotype: One end of the junction varies from germline; a read error may be responsible. In DNA form, the CDR3 reads TGTGCTAGCAGCCGGGGCATCTCCGTGGAGACCCAGTACTTC. This sequence encodes CASSRGISVETQYF. This chain connects TRBV7-7 to TRBJ2-5, with D possibly called TRBD1 or TRBD2 (5 bases each). Germline-derived CDR1 and CDR2 are SSHAT and FNYEAQ (reference sequence). This CDR3 comprises 14 residues.

V is TRBV7-2 and J is TRBJ2-5; 14 nucleotides line up with TRBD2. The CDR3 is 17 amino acids. The J segment lost 4 bases and the V segment lost 5 bases, leaving 9 bases of the junction unmatched. The V gene's germline CDR1 is SGHTA and CDR2 FQGNSA. The CDR3 nucleotides are TGTGCCAGCAGCAGACCGGGACTAGCGGGAGTATCAGAGACCCAGTACTTC. The encoded protein is CASSRPGLAGVSETQYF.

The chain carries TRBV3-1 and TRBJ1-3; D unresolved. Trimming pared 1 base from V and 0 bases from J, leaving 7 bases between. Germline lookup yields CDR1 LGHDT and CDR2 YNNKEL (reference sequence). The CDR3 length is 15 residues. The chain's CDR3 is CASSQGSDSGNTIYF. CDR3 nucleotide sequence: TGTGCCAGCAGCCAAGGATCTGACTCTGGAAACACCATATATTTT.

This clonotype was seen ten or more times. One junction end disagrees with the germline gene, perhaps due to a read error. This sequence joins TRBV6-5 and TRBJ1-2, with D maybe TRBD1 (5 bases). The CDR3 spans 15 residues. Germline CDR1 and CDR2: MNHEY and SVGAGI. CDR3 amino acids: CASSHSRDRNYGYTF. The DNA of the CDR3 is TGTGCCAGCAGTCACTCCCGGGACCGTAACTATGGCTACACCTTC.

This clonotype occurred many times. The chain joins TRBV19 to TRBJ1-6, with no clear D. The length of the CDR3 is 16 residues. Trimming shortened V by 7 bases and J by 0 bases, and 13 bases separated the two germline ends. Germline assignment: CDR1 LNHDA and CDR2 SQIVND (reference sequence). Here the CDR3 reads CASTQEGRSYNSPLHF. CDR3 DNA sequence: TGTGCCAGTACCCAGGAAGGGCGCTCCTATAATTCACCCCTCCACTTT.

The chain couples TRBV7-9 to TRBJ2-7; a possible D gene is TRBD1 (5 bases). Germline values: CDR1 SEHNR, CDR2 FQNEAQ (reference sequence). V was cut by 6 bases and J by 1 base, with 13 bases left in between. The CDR3 is 14 residues long. Here the CDR3 reads CASSELTASYEQYF. CDR3 in DNA: TGTGCCAGCAGTGAACTGACAGCGTCCTACGAGCAGTACTTC. The full variable domain, with the rest looked up from reference TRBV7-9 and TRBJ2-7, is DTGVSQNPRHKITKRGQNVTFRCDPISEHNRLYWYRQTLGQGPEFLTYFQNEAQLEKSRLLSDRFSAERPKGSFSTLEIQRTEQGDSAMYLCASSELTASYEQYFGPGTRLTVT.

In its sample, this clonotype was seen many times. The J gene is TRBJ1-5, the V gene TRBV2; D unresolved. The CDR3 is made up of 13 amino acids. V shed 5 bases and J shed 5 bases, with 10 bases lying between them. Germline V gene data show CDR1 as SNHLY and CDR2 as FYNNEI. CDR3 DNA: TGTGCCAGCAGTAACAGCTGGGATCAGCCCCAGCATTTT. It codes for CASSNSWDQPQHF.

The chain has TRBV9 and TRBJ1-4; D unresolved. V lost 3 bases and J 7 bases, leaving 19 bases between the germline ends. Germline CDR1 SGDLS, CDR2 YYNGEE. The CDR3 sequence is 16 residues long. CDR3 amino acids: CASSARVGWIGEKLFF. CDR3 nucleotides: TGTGCCAGCAGCGCCCGAGTGGGGTGGATAGGTGAAAAACTGTTTTTT.

The rearrangement links TRBV2 to TRBJ2-5; no firm D call. The J call could be wrong; TRBJ2-1 is a better fit for the DNA end. The CDR3 extends over 12 amino acids. Germline V gene lookup returns CDR1 SNHLY and CDR2 FYNNEI. The CDR3 region has the DNA TGTGCCAGCAGTACCGGGTTCTCTGAGCAGTTCTTC. It specifies CASSTGFSEQFF.

The chain uses TRBV10-3 and TRBJ1-3, with D hard to call. V was pared by 2 bases and J by 11 bases, with 1 base between. CDR3 length: 9 residues. The germline gives CDR1 ENHRY, CDR2 SYGVKD. The chain's CDR3 is CAISEAIYF. The CDR3 DNA is TGTGCCATCAGTGAGGCCATATATTTT.

There are many counts of this clonotype. The rearrangement uses TRBV5-1 and TRBJ2-7, with 7 bases aligning to TRBD1. Germline lookup yields CDR1 SGHRS and CDR2 YFSETQ. The J segment lost 2 bases and the V segment lost 0 bases, leaving 2 bases of the junction unmatched. The CDR3 has 14 amino acids. CDR3 in amino acids: CASSLATGPYEQYF. The CDR3 region has the DNA TGCGCCAGCAGCTTGGCGACAGGGCCCTACGAGCAGTACTTC. The full variable domain, rest sourced from reference TRBV5-1 and TRBJ2-7, is KAGVTQTPRYLIKTRGQQVTLSCSPISGHRSVSWYQQTPGQGLQFLFEYFSETQRNKGNFPGRFSGRQFSNSRSEMNVSTLELGDSALYLCASSLATGPYEQYFGPGTRLTVT.

In this sample, this clonotype turned up many times. This chain connects TRBV2 to TRBJ1-5; maybe TRBD1 (5 bases). Germline V CDR1 and CDR2: SNHLY, FYNNEI. This CDR3 contains 15 residues. Trimming removed 6 bases at V and 7 bases at J, with 19 bases between. The CDR3 region has the DNA TGTGCCAGCAGCCTGATGGGCGGGGGAGGACAGCCCCAGCATTTT. It codes for CASSLMGGGGQPQHF.

The gene calls are TRBV19 and TRBJ1-2, with a weak D call TRBD1 (6 bases). Germline CDR1 LNHDA, CDR2 SQIVND (reference sequence). The CDR3 loop spans 14 amino acids. With 3 bases removed from V and 2 bases from J, the gap between germline ends came to 10 bases. The CDR3 nucleotides read TGTGCCAGTAGTATCCAGGGGTCCAACTATGGCTACACCTTC. Translating gives CASSIQGSNYGYTF.

With respect to this clonotype: A much larger clone differs by one base, so this may be a read error. The chain combines TRBV5-6 with TRBJ1-2, with D possibly being TRBD1 (5 bases). The CDR3 consists of 16 residues. CDR1 SGHDT and CDR2 YYEEEE come from the germline V gene. The CDR3 loop is CACRTAGTQSSYGYTF. In DNA, the CDR3 is TGTGCCTGCAGAACGGCCGGGACTCAGTCCAGCTATGGCTACACCTTC.

V gene TRBV11-2 combines with J gene TRBJ2-2; 9 bases agree with TRBD1. Germline CDR1 is SGHAT and CDR2 is FQNNGV. Trimming took 5 bases from V and 6 from J; bases not matched to a gene: 7. The CDR3 totals 15 residues. As DNA, the CDR3 is TGTGCCAGCAGCGCCGGGACAGGGAGGTCCGGGGAGCTGTTTTTT. Its protein product is CASSAGTGRSGELFF.

As to this clonotype: One end of the junction does not line up with germline, which may come from a read error. V and J are TRBV7-8 and TRBJ2-5; the D gene is possibly TRBD1 (7 bases). This CDR3 is built from 16 residues. Germline V gives CDR1 SGHVS, CDR2 FQNEAQ. The CDR3 DNA is TGTGCCAGCAGCCTAGCAGGGGGGCCTCGCCAAGAGACCCAGTACTTC. This sequence encodes CASSLAGGPRQETQYF.

This chain uses TRBV6-5 with TRBJ1-1; TRBD1 aligns across 9 bases. Unmatched junction bases numbered 12, after V lost 6 bases and J lost 4 bases. Looked up from germline, CDR1 is MNHEY and CDR2 is SVGAGI. The CDR3 runs to 16 residues. The CDR3 sequence: CASRKAYTGQGTEAFF. For the CDR3, the DNA is TGTGCCAGCAGGAAGGCGTATACGGGACAGGGCACTGAAGCTTTCTTT.

V is TRBV7-9 and J is TRBJ2-7; TRBD1 matches at 8 bases. V dropped 5 bases and J dropped 6; count of bases not matched to a gene: 3. Germline V gives CDR1 SEHNR, CDR2 FQNEAQ (reference sequence). The CDR3 totals 12 residues. The CDR3, as DNA: TGTGCCAGCAGCCACGACAGGGGCGAGCAGTACTTC. Amino acid sequence: CASSHDRGEQYF.